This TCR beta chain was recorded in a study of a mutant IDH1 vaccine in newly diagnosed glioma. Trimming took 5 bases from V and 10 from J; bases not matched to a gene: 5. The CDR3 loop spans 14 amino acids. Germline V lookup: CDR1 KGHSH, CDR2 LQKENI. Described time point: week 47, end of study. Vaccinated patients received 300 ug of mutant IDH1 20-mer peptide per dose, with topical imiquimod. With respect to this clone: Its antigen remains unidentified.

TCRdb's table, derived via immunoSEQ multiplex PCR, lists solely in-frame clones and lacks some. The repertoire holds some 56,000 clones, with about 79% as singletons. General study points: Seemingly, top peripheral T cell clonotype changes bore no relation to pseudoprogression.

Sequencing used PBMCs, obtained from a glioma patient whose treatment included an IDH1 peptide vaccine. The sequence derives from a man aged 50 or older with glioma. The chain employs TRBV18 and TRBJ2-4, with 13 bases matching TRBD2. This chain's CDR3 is CASSSGLAGKIQYF. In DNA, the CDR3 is TGTGCCAGCTCATCGGGACTAGCGGGGAAGATTCAGTACTTC.